This T cell receptor beta chain stems from a study of shared clonotypes between healthy human individuals. Study-level points and caveats: Among donors, clonotype sharing was expected to be affected by sequencing depth.

As for this clone: Its antigen is still unknown.

The sequenced material, unsorted PBMC DNA, was run on ten immunoSEQ deep assay plates. This table comes from immunoSEQ multiplex PCR, and its TCRdb copy is limited to in-frame clones, with some not included. Among about 490,000 clones listed, approximately 81% were seen once. The CDR3 is made up of 17 amino acids. J was trimmed by 1 base and V by 6 bases; bases with no gene match: 7. From germline, CDR1 is SEHNR and CDR2 FQNEAQ (reference sequence). This receptor was identified in a middle-aged woman in good health. Some clones in this sample may be carry-over from other donors' samples. This sequence joins TRBV7-9 and TRBJ2-2; 11 positions match TRBD2. Sequences were obtained from PBMCs. In DNA form, the CDR3 reads TGTGCCAGCAGGCCCGGGACTAGCGGAAAGAACACCGGGGAGCTGTTTTTT. Translating gives CASRPGTSGKNTGELFF.